A selection of T cell receptor beta chains follows, all from one sample in a study of cytomegalovirus exposure and HLA in healthy donors. Method: immunoSEQ multiplex PCR; TCRdb's copy keeps in-frame clones and lacks some. This sample has roughly 190,000 clones, with more than 65% found just once. The sequenced material came from PBMCs. The receptors shown here come from a man aged 45-60 years in good health and CMV-seronegative. The CDR3 runs from the conserved cysteine through the conserved F or W. Each record gives: J gene, clone size, V gene, D gene, CDR3 protein, CDR3 DNA. A D gene is named only where the DNA matches it firmly. Part of the rows lack a size; the others show once, few, many or a class for expanded clones.

TRBJ1-1	.	TRBV18	.	CASSLLLTLNANTEAFF	TGTGCCAGCTCACTACTACTGACTCTAAATGCGAACACTGAAGCTTTCTTT
TRBJ2-7	.	TRBV6-5	.	CASSSETVAYEQYF	TGTGCCAGCAGTAGCGAGACAGTCGCTTACGAGCAGTACTTC
TRBJ2-4	.	TRBV7-8	.	CASSPGGTASNIQYF	TGTGCCAGCAGCCCGGGGGGGACAGCGTCTAACATTCAGTACTTC
TRBJ2-1	.	TRBV7-2	TRBD2	CASSFGAGATYNEQFF	TGTGCCAGCAGCTTTGGAGCGGGGGCTACCTACAATGAGCAGTTCTTC
TRBJ1-5	few	TRBV2	.	CASKDGEGSNQPQHF	TGTGCCAGCAAAGACGGGGAGGGAAGCAATCAGCCCCAGCATTTT
TRBJ1-1	.	TRBV7-2	TRBD1	CASSLDRGRAAFF	TGTGCCAGCAGCTTAGACAGGGGGCGGGCAGCTTTCTTT
TRBJ2-1	.	TRBV7-2	.	CASSLDPRGYNEQFF	TGTGCCAGCAGCTTAGACCCCCGAGGCTACAATGAGCAGTTCTTC
TRBJ2-5	few	TRBV7-9	TRBD2	CASSLTSGGYQETQYF	TGTGCCAGCAGTCTTACTAGCGGGGGCTACCAAGAGACCCAGTACTTC
TRBJ1-5	.	TRBV27	.	CASSWDTYQPQHF	TGTGCCAGCAGTTGGGACACTTATCAGCCCCAGCATTTT
TRBJ1-1	.	TRBV6-5	.	CASSRGRGTEAFF	TGTGCCAGCAGTAGGGGTCGCGGCACTGAAGCTTTCTTT
TRBJ1-2	.	TRBV30	TRBD1	CAWDRGLWGYTF	TGTGCCTGGGACAGGGGGCTTTGGGGCTACACCTTC
TRBJ2-2	.	TRBV10-3	.	CAITDRENTGELFF	TGTGCCATCACCGACAGAGAGAACACCGGGGAGCTGTTTTTT
TRBJ1-1	.	TRBV6-5	.	CASNRGRAEAFF	TGTGCCAGCAACCGGGGGAGGGCTGAAGCTTTCTTT
TRBJ2-1	.	TRBV4-1	TRBD2	CASSLHTGLVSNEQFF	TGCGCCAGCAGCCTACATACGGGACTAGTCTCGAATGAGCAGTTCTTC
TRBJ2-7	.	TRBV9	.	CASSVAGQANYGQYF	TGTGCCAGCAGCGTAGCTGGACAAGCAAATTACGGGCAGTACTTC
TRBJ2-6	.	TRBV5-1	TRBD1	CASSLGHRGSGANVLTF	TGCGCCAGCAGCTTGGGTCACAGGGGCTCTGGGGCCAACGTCCTGACTTTC
TRBJ1-3	.	TRBV11-2	.	CASSLDEMLNSGNTIYF	TGTGCCAGCAGCTTAGATGAGATGCTCAACTCTGGAAACACCATATATTTT
TRBJ1-5	.	TRBV19	.	CASSLPLLRQPQHF	TGTGCCAGTAGTCTCCCCTTGCTCCGGCAGCCCCAGCATTTT
TRBJ1-5	.	TRBV18	.	CASSPGAQGGSNQPQHF	TGTGCCAGCTCACCAGGGGCCCAGGGAGGGAGCAATCAGCCCCAGCATTTT
TRBJ2-3	.	TRBV5-6	TRBD1	CASSLSQGNTDTQYF	TGTGCCAGCAGCTTGTCACAGGGGAACACAGATACGCAGTATTTT
TRBJ2-2	.	TRBV9	.	CASSVGAQPRGGELFF	TGTGCCAGCAGCGTCGGTGCTCAGCCTAGGGGCGGGGAGCTGTTTTTT
TRBJ1-5	.	TRBV2	TRBD1	CASSETGQGKEPQHF	TGTGCCAGCAGCGAAACTGGACAGGGAAAAGAGCCCCAGCATTTT
TRBJ2-2	.	TRBV29-1	.	CSVESGENTGELFF	TGCAGCGTTGAATCCGGGGAGAACACCGGGGAGCTGTTTTTT
TRBJ1-4	.	TRBV6-5	.	CASIRSEKLFF	TGTGCCAGCATAAGGAGTGAAAAACTGTTTTTT
TRBJ1-1	once	TRBV4-1	.	CASSRNTGEAFF	TGCGCCAGCAGCCGGAATACAGGGGAAGCTTTCTTT
TRBJ1-2	.	TRBV4-2	TRBD1	CASSQSSTGAIYGYTF	TGTGCCAGCAGCCAGTCCTCGACAGGGGCGATCTATGGCTACACCTTC
TRBJ2-3	.	TRBV6-1	TRBD1	CASSFTGVDTQYF	TGTGCCAGCAGTTTTACAGGGGTAGATACGCAGTATTTT
TRBJ2-5	.	TRBV10-1	.	CAAPQGETQYF	TGCGCCGCCCCCCAGGGGGAGACCCAGTACTTC
TRBJ2-4	.	TRBV5-6	TRBD1	CASSFAGTGSYGDIQYF	TGTGCCAGCAGCTTCGCCGGGACAGGGTCTTATGGTGACATTCAGTACTTC
TRBJ2-5	.	TRBV4-3	TRBD2	CASSHGTSGGVETQYF	TGCGCCAGCAGCCACGGGACTAGCGGGGGGGTTGAGACCCAGTACTTC
TRBJ2-1	.	TRBV7-2	.	CASSFYSEGEQFF	TGTGCCAGCAGCTTCTACAGTGAAGGTGAGCAGTTCTTC
TRBJ2-2	.	TRBV15	.	CATSRDSKGVRILAGELFF	TGTGCCACCAGCAGAGATTCGAAAGGGGTTAGAATTCTCGCCGGGGAGCTGTTTTTT
TRBJ2-7	.	TRBV7-9	TRBD1	CSSSLAGTGTYEQYF	TGTTCCAGCAGCTTAGCCGGGACAGGAACCTACGAGCAGTACTTC
TRBJ2-7	.	TRBV27	.	CASTPTGGYEQYF	TGTGCCAGCACCCCCACCGGGGGCTACGAGCAGTACTTC
TRBJ2-1	.	TRBV19	.	CASSSRGHGQFF	TGTGCCAGTAGCTCTAGGGGACATGGGCAGTTCTTC
TRBJ2-3	.	TRBV29-1	TRBD2	CSADRLAGGGDTQYF	TGCAGCGCCGACCGACTAGCGGGGGGCGGGGATACGCAGTATTTT
TRBJ1-5	.	TRBV19	.	CASSMAGPRGNQPQHF	TGTGCCAGTAGTATGGCAGGGCCTCGGGGCAATCAGCCCCAGCATTTT
TRBJ2-7	.	TRBV4-3	TRBD1	CASSQGDRVPYEQYF	TGCGCCAGCAGCCAAGGGGACAGGGTCCCCTACGAGCAGTACTTC
TRBJ1-1	.	TRBV5-6	.	CASSLDGGWTEAFF	TGTGCCAGCAGCTTGGACGGGGGATGGACTGAAGCTTTCTTT
TRBJ2-7	.	TRBV7-2	.	CASSPFLSYEQYF	TGTGCCAGCAGCCCCTTCCTCTCCTACGAGCAGTACTTC
TRBJ1-2	.	TRBV7-2	TRBD1	CASSLKGQGVGYTF	TGTGCCAGCAGCCTAAAGGGACAGGGGGTTGGCTACACCTTC
TRBJ1-5	.	TRBV10-3	.	CAISESGQLSNQPQHF	TGTGCCATCAGTGAGTCGGGGCAACTTAGCAATCAGCCCCAGCATTTT
TRBJ1-1	.	TRBV4-3	.	CASSQTGGGSRTEAFF	TGCGCCAGCAGCCAAACTGGTGGGGGGTCGAGGACTGAAGCTTTCTTT
TRBJ1-2	.	TRBV19	TRBD1	CASSSRRGQMFYGYTF	TGTGCCAGTAGTTCCCGGAGGGGACAGATGTTCTATGGCTACACCTTC
TRBJ1-5	.	TRBV19	TRBD1	CASSIGQGVVGPQHF	TGTGCCAGTAGTATAGGCCAGGGGGTCGTGGGGCCCCAGCATTTT
TRBJ2-3	.	TRBV5-1	TRBD1	CASSWGQGITDTQYF	TGCGCCAGCAGCTGGGGACAGGGAATAACAGATACGCAGTATTTT
TRBJ2-2	.	TRBV9	TRBD1	CASSVGDYGTANTGELFF	TGTGCCAGCAGCGTAGGAGATTATGGGACAGCGAACACCGGGGAGCTGTTTTTT
TRBJ2-3	.	TRBV9	TRBD2	CASSVFGGAGRDTQYF	TGTGCCAGCAGCGTGTTCGGGGGGGCCGGGAGAGATACGCAGTATTTT
TRBJ1-5	once	TRBV7-2	.	CASSTWGGESQPQHF	TGTGCCAGCTCCACTTGGGGAGGGGAGAGTCAGCCCCAGCATTTT
TRBJ1-2	.	TRBV2	TRBD1	CASSADRANGYTF	TGTGCCAGCAGCGCGGACAGGGCCAATGGCTACACCTTC
TRBJ2-7	.	TRBV14	.	CASSRGISSYEQYF	TGTGCCAGCAGCCGTGGCATTTCCTCCTACGAGCAGTACTTC
TRBJ2-1	.	TRBV9	TRBD2	CASSVGEAGGYNEQFF	TGTGCCAGCAGCGTAGGAGAAGCGGGGGGTTACAATGAGCAGTTCTTC
TRBJ1-2	.	TRBV6-1	.	CASSRRAEVNYGYTF	TGTGCCAGCAGTAGGAGGGCCGAAGTAAACTATGGCTACACCTTC
TRBJ1-5	.	TRBV19	TRBD1	CASSIRQGSQPQHF	TGTGCCAGTAGTATCCGACAGGGGAGTCAGCCCCAGCATTTT